This T cell receptor beta chain was profiled in a study of T-cell reconstitution after alpha-beta-depleted transplantation in children (dated by TCRdb to the mid-2010s). For context, the study as a whole: Using TCR repertoire profiling, the study followed T-cell immune reconstitution in a quantitative way in children after TCRalphabeta/CD19-depleted allogeneic hematopoietic cell transplantation.

The CDR3 sequence holds 15 residues, the cysteine and phenylalanine included. Of the read, only the CDR3 DNA is kept; its 45 bases are in frame from base 1. CDR1 is given as DFQATT and CDR2 as SNEGSKA, both from the germline V gene (reference sequence). The junction carries 16 bases between V and J, which are trimmed by 0 bases and 7 bases respectively. Libraries were made using PCR. Sequencing instrument: Illumina HiSeq 2500. TCR library preparation used molecular barcoding, with unique molecular identifiers applied to normalize quantification of the TCRbeta repertoire. TCRdb applied fastp at Q25 and MiXCR to the public reads, then kept only in-frame beta chains. Entries that share a CDR3 protein sequence are merged under the most common genes and DNA. Across this sample there are fewer than 120,000 distinct CDR3 sequences, with around a tenth seen only once. Clones ranked in the top ten supply approximately 8% of the sample.

This clonotype was counted at least ten times. It has no known antigen specificity. Base qualities are not recorded, but no much larger clone differs from it by a single base. The sequence derives from a human donor who donated a stem cell graft to a child with acute lymphoblastic leukemia. The material sequenced was PBMCs from the stem cell graft donor, taken from the stem cell graft. The V and J segments used are TRBV20-1 and TRBJ2-1; the D call is possibly TRBD1 or TRBD2, each sharing 6 bases. The sequenced DNA is TGCAGTGCTAGAGATGTTGGGGGGCGCCGGAATGAGCAGTTCTTC. Its translation reads: CSARDVGGRRNEQFF.